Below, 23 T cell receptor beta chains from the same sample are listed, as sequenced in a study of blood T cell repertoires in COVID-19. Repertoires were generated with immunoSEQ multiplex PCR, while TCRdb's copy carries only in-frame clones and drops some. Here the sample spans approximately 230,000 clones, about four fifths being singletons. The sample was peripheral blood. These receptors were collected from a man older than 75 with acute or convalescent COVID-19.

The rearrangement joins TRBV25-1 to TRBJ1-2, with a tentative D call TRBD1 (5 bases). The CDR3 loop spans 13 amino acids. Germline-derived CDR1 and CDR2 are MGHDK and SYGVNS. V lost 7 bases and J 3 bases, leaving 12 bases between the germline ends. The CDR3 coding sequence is TGTGCCAGCAACGACAGACTAGACTATGGCTACACCTTC. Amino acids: CASNDRLDYGYTF.

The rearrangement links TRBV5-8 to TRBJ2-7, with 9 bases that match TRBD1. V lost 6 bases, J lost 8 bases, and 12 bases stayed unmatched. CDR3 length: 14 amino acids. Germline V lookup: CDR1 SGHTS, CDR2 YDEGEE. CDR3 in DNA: TGTGCCAGCACCCACCGGGACAGGGTAATAAAGCAGTACTTC. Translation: CASTHRDRVIKQYF.

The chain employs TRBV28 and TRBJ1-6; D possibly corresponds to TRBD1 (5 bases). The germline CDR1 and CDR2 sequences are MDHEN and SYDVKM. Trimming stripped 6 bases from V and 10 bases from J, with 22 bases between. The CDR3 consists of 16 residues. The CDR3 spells CASSSWGDPGGSPLHF. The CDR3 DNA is TGTGCCAGCAGCTCTTGGGGGGACCCCGGAGGGTCACCCCTCCACTTT.

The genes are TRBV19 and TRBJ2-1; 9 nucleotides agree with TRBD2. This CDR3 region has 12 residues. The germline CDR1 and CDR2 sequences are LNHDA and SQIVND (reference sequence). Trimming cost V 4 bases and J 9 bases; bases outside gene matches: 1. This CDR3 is CASSRLAAEQFF. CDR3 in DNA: TGTGCCAGTAGTAGACTAGCGGCTGAGCAGTTCTTC.

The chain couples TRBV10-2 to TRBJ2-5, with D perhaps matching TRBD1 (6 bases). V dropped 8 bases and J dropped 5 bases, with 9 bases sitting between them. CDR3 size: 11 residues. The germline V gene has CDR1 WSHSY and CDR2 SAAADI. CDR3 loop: CASQQGETQYF. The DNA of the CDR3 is TGCGCCAGCCAGCAGGGGGAGACCCAGTACTTC.

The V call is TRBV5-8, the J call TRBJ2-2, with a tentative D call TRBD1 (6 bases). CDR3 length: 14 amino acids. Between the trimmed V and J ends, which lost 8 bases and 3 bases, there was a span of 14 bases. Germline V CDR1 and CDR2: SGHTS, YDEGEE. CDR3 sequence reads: CARQGLVYTGELFF. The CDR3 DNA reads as TGTGCCAGACAGGGTCTCGTTTACACCGGGGAGCTGTTTTTT.

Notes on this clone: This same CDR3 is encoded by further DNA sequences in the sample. The CDR3 spells CASSPRDTGELFF. In DNA, the CDR3 is TGTGCCAGCAGTCCGAGAGACACCGGGGAGCTGTTTTTT. This chain connects TRBV12-3 or TRBV12-4 to TRBJ2-2; D is unresolved. V lost 5 bases, J lost 3 bases, and 7 bases lay in between. This CDR3 is 13 amino acids long.

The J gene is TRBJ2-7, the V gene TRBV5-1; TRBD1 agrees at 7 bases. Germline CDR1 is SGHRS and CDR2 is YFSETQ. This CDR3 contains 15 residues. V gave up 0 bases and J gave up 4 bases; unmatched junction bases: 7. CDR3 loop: CASSLAPGQSYEQYF. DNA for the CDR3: TGCGCCAGCAGCTTGGCTCCGGGACAGAGTTACGAGCAGTACTTC.

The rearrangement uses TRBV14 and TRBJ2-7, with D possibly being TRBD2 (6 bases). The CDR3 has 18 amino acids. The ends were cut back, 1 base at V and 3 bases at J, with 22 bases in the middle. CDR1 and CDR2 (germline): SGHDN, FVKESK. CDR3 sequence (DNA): TGTGCCAGCAGCCAAGGCAGTTATTTCAGAGGAGGGTTCTACGAGCAGTACTTC. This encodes CASSQGSYFRGGFYEQYF.

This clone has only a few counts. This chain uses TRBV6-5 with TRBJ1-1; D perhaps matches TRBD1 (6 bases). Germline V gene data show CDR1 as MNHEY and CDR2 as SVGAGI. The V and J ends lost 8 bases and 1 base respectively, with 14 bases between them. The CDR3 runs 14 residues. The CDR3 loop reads CASCPGQRNTEAFF. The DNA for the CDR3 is TGTGCCAGCTGCCCAGGACAGAGGAACACTGAAGCTTTCTTT.

CDR3 bases: TGCGCCAGCAGCCAGGACCCGATAGGGACAGTTCTCAACTACAATCAGCCCCAGCATTTT. It codes for CASSQDPIGTVLNYNQPQHF. The J gene is TRBJ1-5, the V gene TRBV4-1; 7 nucleotides agree with TRBD1. CDR1 MGHRA and CDR2 YSYEKL come from the germline V gene. The V and J ends lost 3 bases and 3 bases, in that order; junction bases with no gene match: 20. The CDR3 has 20 residues.

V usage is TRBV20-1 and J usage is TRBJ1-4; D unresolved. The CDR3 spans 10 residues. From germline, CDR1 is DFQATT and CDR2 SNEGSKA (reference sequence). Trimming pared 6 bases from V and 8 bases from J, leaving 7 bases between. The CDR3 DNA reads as TGCAGTGCCGAGAGCGAAAAACTGTTTTTT. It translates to CSAESEKLFF.

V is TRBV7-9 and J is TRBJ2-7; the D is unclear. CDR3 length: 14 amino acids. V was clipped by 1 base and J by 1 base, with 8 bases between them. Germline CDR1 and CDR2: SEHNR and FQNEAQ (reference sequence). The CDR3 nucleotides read TGTGCCAGCAGCTTAGGGCAGAATTCCTACGAGCAGTACTTC. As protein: CASSLGQNSYEQYF.

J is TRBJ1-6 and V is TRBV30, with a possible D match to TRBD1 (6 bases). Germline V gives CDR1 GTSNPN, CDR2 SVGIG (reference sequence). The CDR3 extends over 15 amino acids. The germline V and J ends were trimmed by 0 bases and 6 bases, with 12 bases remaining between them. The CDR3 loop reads CAWSVSRGGNSPLHF. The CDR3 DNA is TGTGCCTGGAGTGTTAGTAGAGGGGGTAATTCACCCCTCCACTTT.

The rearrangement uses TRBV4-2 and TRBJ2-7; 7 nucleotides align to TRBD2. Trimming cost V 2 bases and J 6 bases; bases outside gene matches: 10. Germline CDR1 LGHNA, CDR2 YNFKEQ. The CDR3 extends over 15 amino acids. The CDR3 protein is CASSQSPGREGEQYF. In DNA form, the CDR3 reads TGTGCCAGCAGCCAATCCCCTGGCAGGGAGGGCGAGCAGTACTTC.

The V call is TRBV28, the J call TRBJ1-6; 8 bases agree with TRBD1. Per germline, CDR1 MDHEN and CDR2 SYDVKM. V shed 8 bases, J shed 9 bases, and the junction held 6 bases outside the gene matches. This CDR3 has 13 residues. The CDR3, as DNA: TGTGCCAGCCTTGGACAGGGTGGTTCACCCCTCCACTTT. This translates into CASLGQGGSPLHF.

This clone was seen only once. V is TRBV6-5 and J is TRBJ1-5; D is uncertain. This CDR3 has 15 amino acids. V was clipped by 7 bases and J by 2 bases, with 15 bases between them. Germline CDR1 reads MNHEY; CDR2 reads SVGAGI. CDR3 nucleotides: TGTGCCAGCAAGAACCAGTATTACGGCAATCAGCCCCAGCATTTT. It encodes CASKNQYYGNQPQHF.

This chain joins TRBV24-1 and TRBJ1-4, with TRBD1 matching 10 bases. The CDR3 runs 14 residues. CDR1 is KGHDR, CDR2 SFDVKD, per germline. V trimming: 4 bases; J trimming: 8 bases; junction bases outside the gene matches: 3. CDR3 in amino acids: CATSDPGQGEKLFF. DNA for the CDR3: TGTGCCACCAGTGACCCGGGACAGGGGGAAAAACTGTTTTTT.

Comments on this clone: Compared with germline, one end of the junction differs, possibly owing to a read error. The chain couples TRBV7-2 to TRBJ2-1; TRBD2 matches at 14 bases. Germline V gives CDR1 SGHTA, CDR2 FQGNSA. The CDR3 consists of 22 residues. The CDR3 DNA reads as TGTGCCAGCAACTTAGCATCCCCTCAGACTAGCGGGGGGGCTCGCTCCTACAATGAGCAGTTCTTC. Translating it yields CASNLASPQTSGGARSYNEQFF.

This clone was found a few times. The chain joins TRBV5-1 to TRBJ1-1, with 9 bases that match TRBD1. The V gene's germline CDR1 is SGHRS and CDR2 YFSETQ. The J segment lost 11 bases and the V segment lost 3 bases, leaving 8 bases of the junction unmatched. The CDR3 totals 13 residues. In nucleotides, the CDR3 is TGCGCCAGCAGCTCCGGGACAGGGAATAACGCTTTCTTT. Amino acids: CASSSGTGNNAFF.

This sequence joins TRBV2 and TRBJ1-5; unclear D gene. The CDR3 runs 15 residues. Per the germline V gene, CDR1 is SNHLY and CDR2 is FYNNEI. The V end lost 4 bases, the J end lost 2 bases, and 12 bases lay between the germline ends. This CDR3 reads CASSATTGGNQPQHF. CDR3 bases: TGTGCCAGCAGTGCAACGACCGGGGGCAATCAGCCCCAGCATTTT.

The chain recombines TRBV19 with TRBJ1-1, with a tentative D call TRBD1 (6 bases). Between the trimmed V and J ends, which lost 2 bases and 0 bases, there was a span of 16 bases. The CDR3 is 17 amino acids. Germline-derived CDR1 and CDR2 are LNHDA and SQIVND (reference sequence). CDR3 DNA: TGTGCCAGTAGTATAAATTTTTTTAGGGGGATGAACACTGAAGCTTTCTTT. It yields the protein CASSINFFRGMNTEAFF.

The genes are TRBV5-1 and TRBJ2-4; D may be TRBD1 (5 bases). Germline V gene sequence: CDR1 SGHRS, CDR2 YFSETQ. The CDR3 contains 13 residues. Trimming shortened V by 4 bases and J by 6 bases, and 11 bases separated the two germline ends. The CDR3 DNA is TGCGCCAGCAGCCTTACAGGAGTAAACATTCAGTACTTC. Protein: CASSLTGVNIQYF.